This TCR beta chain emerged from a study of blood T cell repertoires in COVID-19. Background on the study: Whether acute or convalescent, the COVID-19 samples came from the United States, Italy and Spain.

This CDR3 is 16 amino acids long. CDR1 and CDR2 (germline): MNHEY, SVGEGT. V dropped 6 bases and J dropped 5 bases, with 22 bases sitting between them. Authors' analysis steps: The assay estimated nucleated cells by amplifying reference gene primers. Libraries were prepared by immunoSEQ multiplex PCR; TCRdb keeps only in-frame clonotypes and omits some of them. The V and J calls and the clone size are those of that table, but D and trimming were determined from the DNA. Of under 200,000 clones listed, roughly 80% are singletons. This clone was detected only once. This chain links TRBV6-2 or TRBV6-3 with TRBJ2-5; TRBD1 is a possible D gene (6 bases). Sequences were obtained from peripheral blood. This receptor was obtained from a woman of 80 years or more with acute or convalescent COVID-19. CDR3: CASSRLGVDRKETQYF. CDR3 sequence (DNA): TGTGCCAGCAGCCGCCTGGGGGTAGACAGGAAGGAGACCCAGTACTTC.